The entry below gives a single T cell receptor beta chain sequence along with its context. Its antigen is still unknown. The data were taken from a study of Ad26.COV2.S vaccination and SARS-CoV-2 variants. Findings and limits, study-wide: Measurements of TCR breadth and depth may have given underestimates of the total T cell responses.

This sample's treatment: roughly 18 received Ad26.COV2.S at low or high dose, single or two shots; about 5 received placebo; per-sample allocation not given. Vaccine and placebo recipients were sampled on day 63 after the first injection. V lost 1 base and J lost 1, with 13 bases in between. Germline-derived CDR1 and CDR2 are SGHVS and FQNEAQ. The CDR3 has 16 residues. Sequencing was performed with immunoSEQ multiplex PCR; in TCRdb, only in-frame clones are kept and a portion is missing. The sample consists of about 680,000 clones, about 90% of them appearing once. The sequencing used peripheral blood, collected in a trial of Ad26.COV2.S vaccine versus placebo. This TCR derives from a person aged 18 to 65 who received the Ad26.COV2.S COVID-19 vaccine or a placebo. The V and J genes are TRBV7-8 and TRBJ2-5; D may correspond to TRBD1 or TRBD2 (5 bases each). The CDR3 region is CASSLEGRTLQETQYF. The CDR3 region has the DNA TGTGCCAGCAGCTTAGAGGGACGGACCCTCCAAGAGACCCAGTACTTC.